Given below is one TCR beta chain in context. Its specificity is unknown. This record comes from a study of Tregs in tolerant kidney transplant recipients. At the level of the study: The nonmyeloablative bone marrow transplants came from related graft donors, with transient mixed chimerism. General study findings and limits: Biological reproducibility was not directly addressed in this study. Donor-specific Treg expansion exceeded global Treg expansion in tolerant patients, suggesting antigen drive. Nucleotide sequences could not be compared across some patients' samples due to primer changes.

Sequenced by immunoSEQ multiplex PCR; TCRdb stores in-frame clones only, minus some. This table has 15,000 or so clones, more than 50% appearing once. Trimming cost V 1 base and J 6 bases, with 10 bases left between them. CDR3 length equals 14 residues. Germline-derived CDR1 and CDR2 are SGHTA and FQGNSA. After 6 days with irradiated graft donor PBMCs, CFSE-labeled recipient PBMCs were FACS-sorted. The TCR sequence derives from a human patient who received a combined kidney and bone marrow transplant. The starting material was CD4+ T cells from blood cultured with allogeneic cells, obtained before the transplant. The chain employs TRBV7-2 and TRBJ2-1; tentative D call: TRBD2 (6 bases). The CDR3 region is CASSLEDYINEQFF. Here the CDR3 DNA reads TGTGCCAGCAGCTTAGAGGACTACATCAATGAGCAGTTCTTC.